Following are 10 T cell receptor beta chains from one sample sequenced in a study of blood T cell repertoires in COVID-19. Method: immunoSEQ multiplex PCR; TCRdb's copy keeps in-frame clones and lacks some. The sample shows roughly 89,000 clones, 75% to 85% of them seen only once. Sequencing used peripheral blood. These receptors all stem from a woman between 65 and 79 years old with acute or convalescent COVID-19.

The chain is built from TRBV19 and TRBJ2-5; no firm D call. The germline CDR1 and CDR2 sequences are LNHDA and SQIVND (reference sequence). This CDR3 is 14 amino acids long. The germline V and J ends were trimmed by 0 bases and 5 bases, with 10 bases remaining between them. The CDR3 bases are TGTGCCAGTAGTATAGATCCAAGCGTGGAGACCCAGTACTTC. This gives the protein CASSIDPSVETQYF.

The V call is TRBV28, the J call TRBJ1-2; D call uncertain. Germline V CDR1 and CDR2: MDHEN, SYDVKM. V dropped 6 bases and J dropped 4 bases, with 12 bases sitting between them. The CDR3 is made up of 13 amino acids. CDR3 DNA: TGTGCCAGCAGACCCCCCGGGGTCTATGGCTACACCTTC. This codes for CASRPPGVYGYTF.

The chain has TRBV30 and TRBJ2-1, with TRBD2 matching over 10 bases. The CDR3 is 15 residues long. CDR1 is GTSNPN, CDR2 SVGIG, per germline (reference sequence). Germline trimming cut 4 bases from V and 2 bases from J; bases unmatched to any gene: 5. CDR3 in DNA: TGTGCCTGGAAACTAGCGGGAATTCCCTACAATGAGCAGTTCTTC. Translated, it gives CAWKLAGIPYNEQFF.

This clone appeared a few times. This chain links TRBV5-4 with TRBJ2-3; D possibly corresponds to TRBD1 (6 bases). The CDR3 length is 15 residues. From germline, CDR1 is SGHNT and CDR2 YYREEE (reference sequence). V lost 2 bases and J 0 bases, leaving 10 bases between the germline ends. This chain's CDR3 is CASSLKGQSTDTQYF. Here the CDR3 DNA reads TGTGCCAGCAGCTTAAAAGGACAGAGCACAGATACGCAGTATTTT.

In regard to this clone: Other nucleotide sequences in the sample specify the same CDR3. The CDR3, as DNA: TGTGCCAGCAGCTTAGTAGGGGGCAATGGCTACACCTTC. It yields the protein CASSLVGGNGYTF. This chain connects TRBV7-2 to TRBJ1-2, with 7 bases identical to TRBD1. CDR3 length: 13 amino acids. Losses at the gene ends were 1 base for V and 6 bases for J; bases not matched to a gene: 2. Germline-derived CDR1 and CDR2 are SGHTA and FQGNSA.

The rearrangement links TRBV5-1 to TRBJ2-5; 10 bases match TRBD2. The CDR3 spans 15 residues. Germline CDR1 SGHRS, CDR2 YFSETQ. Losses at the gene ends were 2 bases for V and 1 base for J; bases not matched to a gene: 2. For the CDR3, the DNA is TGCGCCAGCAGCTTTCTAGCGGGGGTCCAAGAGACCCAGTACTTC. Encoded protein: CASSFLAGVQETQYF. Combining the CDR3 with reference TRBV5-1 and TRBJ2-5 gives the whole variable domain KAGVTQTPRYLIKTRGQQVTLSCSPISGHRSVSWYQQTPGQGLQFLFEYFSETQRNKGNFPGRFSGRQFSNSRSEMNVSTLELGDSALYLCASSFLAGVQETQYFGPGTRLLVL.

J is TRBJ2-3 and V is TRBV9; 13 nucleotides line up with TRBD2. The CDR3 is made up of 18 amino acids. Per germline, CDR1 SGDLS and CDR2 YYNGEE. V lost 3 bases, J lost 2 bases, and 9 bases stayed unmatched. The CDR3 is CASSAGTSGKLNTDTQYF. The CDR3 DNA reads TGTGCCAGCAGCGCCGGGACTAGCGGGAAACTAAACACAGATACGCAGTATTTT.

The chain employs TRBV2 and TRBJ2-2, with 8 nucleotides matching TRBD1. CDR3 length: 15 residues. The germline CDR1 and CDR2 sequences are SNHLY and FYNNEI. J was trimmed by 4 bases and V by 6 bases; bases with no gene match: 7. The chain's CDR3 is CASRQTGVRTGELFF. The CDR3 DNA follows: TGTGCCAGCAGACAGACAGGGGTTCGCACCGGGGAGCTGTTTTTT.

The rearrangement joins TRBV3-1 (or the pseudogene TRBV3-2) to TRBJ2-1; 9 bases align to TRBD2. The CDR3 is 14 residues long. Germline CDR1 LGHDT, CDR2 YNNKEL (reference sequence). The J segment lost 8 bases and the V segment lost 3 bases, leaving 5 bases of the junction unmatched. The CDR3 is CASSHSSGSYEQFF. The CDR3, as DNA: TGTGCCAGCAGCCATAGTAGCGGGAGCTATGAGCAGTTCTTC.

This rearrangement joins TRBV7-2 to TRBJ2-1; 13 positions agree with TRBD2. The trim removed 5 bases at V and 6 bases at J, leaving 4 bases unmatched. Per the germline V gene, CDR1 is SGHTA and CDR2 is FQGNSA. The length of the CDR3 is 15 residues. CDR3 protein: CASSAGLAGVNEQFF. In nucleotides, the CDR3 is TGTGCCAGCAGCGCCGGACTAGCGGGGGTCAATGAGCAGTTCTTC.